This T cell receptor (beta chain) was obtained from a study of early T cells in non-severe SARS-CoV-2 infection. This clonotype was seen ten or more times. TCRdb redid the calling of the 5' RACE reads with MiXCR, one entry per CDR3 protein. The data show 65,000 to 85,000 distinct CDR3 sequences, over 10% seen once. This TCR was recovered from an adult who was a healthcare worker with PCR-confirmed SARS-CoV-2 infection or an uninfected control (not recorded which). Sequenced sample: whole blood.

The CDR3 sequence is CASSIGSGSSTDTQYF. Written as DNA, the CDR3 is TGTGCCAGTAGTATAGGAAGCGGATCTAGCACAGATACGCAGTATTTT. The chain joins TRBV19 to TRBJ2-3; possible D gene TRBD2, 5 bases. Germline-derived CDR1 and CDR2 are LNHDA and SQIVND (reference sequence). This CDR3 is 16 amino acids long. Trimming pared 1 base from V and 0 bases from J, leaving 11 bases between.